This entry lists 26 T cell receptor beta chains sequenced from one sample in a study of PD-1 blockade in mismatch repair-deficient tumors. No antigen has been assigned to these receptors. Time point specified: approximately nine-day in vitro stimulation with candidate neoantigen peptide 5. Clones were sequenced by immunoSEQ multiplex PCR, and TCRdb holds only the in-frame ones, with some missing. The table includes some 16,000 clones, about 80% detected once. Specimen: cells cultured in vitro, collected from a patient treated with pembrolizumab. The receptors derive from an adult with mismatch repair-deficient cancer.

The gene calls are TRBV9 and TRBJ2-7, with D perhaps matching TRBD2 (6 bases). V lost 2 bases, J lost 4 bases, and 16 bases lay in between. Per germline, CDR1 SGDLS and CDR2 YYNGEE. The CDR3 covers 15 residues. CDR3 region: CASSVGPSRGYEQYF. The CDR3 nucleotides read TGTGCCAGCAGCGTTGGGCCCTCACGGGGGTACGAGCAGTACTTC.

The chain has TRBV5-4 and TRBJ1-1, with 7 bases lining up with TRBD1. The germline CDR1 and CDR2 sequences are SGHNT and YYREEE (reference sequence). The junction had 5 bases not matched to a gene; V was cut back by 1 base and J by 5 bases. This CDR3 is 14 amino acids long. CDR3 nucleotides: TGTGCCAGCAGCTTGTCGCGACAGGGAACTGAAGCTTTCTTT. This codes for CASSLSRQGTEAFF.

The V and J genes are TRBV7-9 and TRBJ2-3, with D unresolved. The CDR3 spans 10 residues. V lost 1 base and J lost 9, with 2 bases in between. The germline V gene has CDR1 SEHNR and CDR2 FQNEAQ (reference sequence). The CDR3 spells CASSLDTQYF. In DNA form, the CDR3 reads TGTGCCAGCAGCTTAGACACGCAGTATTTT.

Details on this clone: The sample contains more than one DNA sequence encoding this CDR3. The V call is TRBV19, the J call TRBJ2-1, with TRBD2 matching over 8 bases. This CDR3 spans 15 amino acids. With 5 bases clipped from V and 8 bases from J, the junction kept 11 bases outside the gene matches. Germline CDR1 and CDR2: LNHDA and SQIVND (reference sequence). The CDR3 loop reads CASSWTSLGDDEQFF. In DNA form, the CDR3 reads TGTGCCAGTAGTTGGACTAGCCTGGGGGACGATGAGCAGTTCTTC. The entire variable domain, with the rest obtained from reference TRBV19 and TRBJ2-1, is as follows: DGGITQSPKYLFRKEGQNVTLSCEQNLNHDAMYWYRQDPGQGLRLIYYSQIVNDFQKGDIAEGYSVSREKKESFPLTVTSAQKNPTAFYLCASSWTSLGDDEQFFGPGTRLTVL.

V usage is TRBV27 and J usage is TRBJ1-4; TRBD1 might be the D (5 bases). The germline V gene encodes CDR1 MNHEY and CDR2 SMNVEV (reference sequence). Trimming left V 0 bases short and J 4 bases short, with 9 bases between. This CDR3 is 15 amino acids long. The CDR3 is CASSLSYRSNEKLFF. The CDR3 DNA reads TGTGCCAGCAGTTTATCGTACAGGAGTAATGAAAAACTGTTTTTT.

This clone was seen just once. This chain connects TRBV5-6 to TRBJ2-3, with 13 positions matching TRBD2. This CDR3 comprises 16 residues. Germline V CDR1 and CDR2: SGHDT, YYEEEE. The ends lost 0 bases at V and 8 bases at J; junction bases unmatched: 6. CDR3 residues: CASSLEQGLAGLTQYF. In nucleotides, the CDR3 is TGTGCCAGCAGCTTGGAGCAGGGACTAGCGGGACTTACGCAGTATTTT.

The rearrangement uses TRBV7-9 and TRBJ1-1; no definite D call. This CDR3 region has 13 residues. Germline CDR1 SEHNR, CDR2 FQNEAQ (reference sequence). The V end lost 2 bases, the J end lost 0 bases, and 4 bases lay between the germline ends. In DNA form, the CDR3 reads TGTGCCAGCAGCTTACAGGTGAACACTGAAGCTTTCTTT. Translated, it gives CASSLQVNTEAFF.

The J gene is TRBJ2-1, the V gene TRBV9, with D possibly matching TRBD2 (6 bases). The ends were cut back, 0 bases at V and 4 bases at J, with 11 bases in the middle. The CDR3 runs to 15 residues. Germline V gene sequence: CDR1 SGDLS, CDR2 YYNGEE. CDR3 bases: TGTGCCAGCAGCGTAGGGGGCGGGAATTACAATGAGCAGTTCTTC. Translating it yields CASSVGGGNYNEQFF.

The sample holds one count of this clone. The gene calls are TRBV29-1 and TRBJ1-2; no firm D call. There are 14 residues in the CDR3. With 4 bases removed from V and 0 bases from J, the gap between germline ends came to 12 bases. Looked up from germline, CDR1 is SQVTM and CDR2 is ANQGSEA. The CDR3 spells CSVAEGTANYGYTF. The CDR3 coding sequence is TGCAGCGTTGCCGAGGGTACAGCTAACTATGGCTACACCTTC.

V is TRBV9 and J is TRBJ1-2, with a tentative D call TRBD1 (5 bases). The CDR3 has 14 residues. The V end was cut by 0 bases, the J end by 2 bases, with 8 bases between. CDR1 is SGDLS and CDR2 is YYNGEE in the germline V gene. The CDR3 here is CASSVAAGNYGYTF. CDR3 in DNA: TGTGCCAGCAGCGTAGCGGCAGGGAACTATGGCTACACCTTC.

The rearrangement uses TRBV27 and TRBJ1-5; tentatively, D is TRBD1 (6 bases). From germline, CDR1 is MNHEY and CDR2 SMNVEV (reference sequence). V lost 3 bases, J lost 2 bases, and 8 bases lay in between. The length of the CDR3 is 14 residues. Written as DNA, the CDR3 is TGTGCCAGCAGTTTGAGGACAGGCAATCAGCCCCAGCATTTT. This translates into CASSLRTGNQPQHF.

V gene TRBV7-6 combines with J gene TRBJ1-1, with 8 bases lining up with TRBD1. Germline V gene data show CDR1 as SGHVS and CDR2 as FNYEAQ. V shed 9 bases, J shed 0 bases, and the junction held 18 bases outside the gene matches. CDR3 size: 18 residues. CDR3 loop: CASGGLRQGATLNTEAFF. The CDR3 DNA reads TGTGCCAGTGGGGGCCTACGGCAGGGGGCAACTTTGAACACTGAAGCTTTCTTT. The full variable domain, completed using reference TRBV7-6 and TRBJ1-1, is GAGVSQSPRYKVTKRGQDVALRCDPISGHVSLYWYRQALGQGPEFLTYFNYEAQQDKSGLPNDRFSAERPEGSISTLTIQRTEQRDSAMYRCASGGLRQGATLNTEAFFGQGTRLTVV.

This clone was picked up one time. V and J are TRBV9 and TRBJ2-1; TRBD2 aligns across 9 bases. V lost 2 bases, J lost 4 bases, and 4 bases stayed unmatched. Germline V gene data show CDR1 as SGDLS and CDR2 as YYNGEE. The CDR3 spans 15 residues. CDR3 protein: CASSVLAGYYNEQFF. CDR3 nucleotides: TGTGCCAGCAGCGTGCTAGCGGGATATTACAATGAGCAGTTCTTC.

The chain employs TRBV6-6 and TRBJ1-4, with a weak D call TRBD1 (6 bases). Germline CDR1 is MNHNY and CDR2 is SVGAGI (reference sequence). The CDR3 length is 15 residues. V gave up 6 bases and J gave up 0 bases, with 11 bases separating them. The CDR3: CASRRGQATNEKLFF. CDR3 in DNA: TGTGCCAGCAGACGGGGACAAGCAACTAATGAAAAACTGTTTTTT.

The rearrangement joins TRBV18 to TRBJ2-2, with a tentative D call TRBD1 (5 bases). Germline V CDR1 and CDR2: KGHSH, LQKENI. The V gene lost 2 bases and the J gene lost 3 bases, with 16 bases spanning the gap. The CDR3 spans 17 residues. The DNA for the CDR3 is TGTGCCAGCTCACCAACAGGACCCCTGAGAGACACCGGGGAGCTGTTTTTT. Encoded protein: CASSPTGPLRDTGELFF. Combining the CDR3 with reference TRBV18 and TRBJ2-2 gives the whole variable domain NAGVMQNPRHLVRRRGQEARLRCSPMKGHSHVYWYRQLPEEGLKFMVYLQKENIIDESGMPKERFSAEFPKEGPSILRIQQVVRGDSAAYFCASSPTGPLRDTGELFFGEGSRLTVL.

In this sample, this clone turned up a few times. DNA of the CDR3: TGTGCCAGCAGTGAAGAACTAGCGGGTTCCTACGAGCAGTACTTC. Encoded protein: CASSEELAGSYEQYF. This chain uses TRBV6-1 with TRBJ2-7, with 9 nucleotides matching TRBD2. J was trimmed by 1 base and V by 1 base; bases with no gene match: 2. Per the germline V gene, CDR1 is MNHNS and CDR2 is SASEGT. The CDR3 contains 15 residues.

This clone came up a few times. The chain is built from TRBV27 and TRBJ1-2; perhaps TRBD1 as D (5 bases). V shed 4 bases and J shed 2 bases, with 8 bases lying between them. The germline V gene encodes CDR1 MNHEY and CDR2 SMNVEV (reference sequence). There are 13 residues in the CDR3. The CDR3 is CASSWRGNYGYTF. CDR3 sequence (DNA): TGTGCCAGCAGTTGGCGGGGCAACTATGGCTACACCTTC.

The chain links TRBV27 to TRBJ1-5; D remains ambiguous. The V gene's germline CDR1 is MNHEY and CDR2 SMNVEV (reference sequence). V dropped 5 bases and J dropped 0 bases, with 11 bases sitting between them. The CDR3 runs 15 residues. CDR3: CASSLTAASNQPQHF. In DNA form, the CDR3 reads TGTGCCAGCAGTCTTACAGCGGCTAGCAATCAGCCCCAGCATTTT.

The chain combines TRBV6-4 with TRBJ1-5; 7 bases line up with TRBD1. The CDR3 is 17 residues long. The ends lost 0 bases at V and 7 bases at J; junction bases unmatched: 12. CDR1 MRHNA and CDR2 SNTAGT come from the germline V gene. CDR3 sequence reads: CASSDSIRKGAGQPQHF. The CDR3 nucleotides read TGTGCCAGCAGTGACTCGATCCGTAAGGGGGCAGGGCAGCCCCAGCATTTT.

This clone is classed as medium-sized. The rearrangement uses TRBV7-2 and TRBJ1-2; D uncertain. The germline V gene encodes CDR1 SGHTA and CDR2 FQGNSA. The V gene lost 1 base and the J gene lost 4 bases, with 13 bases spanning the gap. The CDR3 is made up of 15 amino acids. DNA of the CDR3: TGTGCCAGCAGCTTAGGGACGGTTCGATCCTATGGCTACACCTTC. Translated: CASSLGTVRSYGYTF.

V is TRBV2 and J is TRBJ1-4; D ambiguous. The germline V gene encodes CDR1 SNHLY and CDR2 FYNNEI. V was cut by 7 bases and J by 5 bases, with 11 bases left in between. The CDR3 totals 13 residues. The CDR3 sequence is CASNLDLNEKLFF. The CDR3 DNA reads TGTGCCAGCAATCTAGATCTAAATGAAAAACTGTTTTTT.

This chain joins TRBV6-1 and TRBJ1-2; TRBD1 aligns across 9 bases. J was trimmed by 5 bases and V by 3 bases; bases with no gene match: 7. The germline V gene encodes CDR1 MNHNS and CDR2 SASEGT. This CDR3 has 15 residues. The CDR3 bases are TGTGCCAGCAGTGACCGGACAGGGGTGGGGTATGGCTACACCTTC. Translated, it gives CASSDRTGVGYGYTF.

There are a few counts of this clone. The chain couples TRBV6-4 to TRBJ1-6; weak D call: TRBD1 (5 bases). Trimming took 2 bases from V and 4 from J, leaving 9 bases between them. Germline V lookup: CDR1 MRHNA, CDR2 SNTAGT. The CDR3 has 15 amino acids. The CDR3 sequence is CASSDPRGYNSPLHF. DNA of the CDR3: TGTGCCAGCAGTGACCCCCGGGGGTATAATTCACCCCTCCACTTT.

This chain joins TRBV28 and TRBJ1-5; 7 bases line up with TRBD1. V gave up 3 bases and J gave up 1 base; unmatched junction bases: 6. The germline V gene has CDR1 MDHEN and CDR2 SYDVKM. The length of the CDR3 is 16 residues. The CDR3 sequence: CASSFLQGGSNQPQHF. The CDR3 nucleotides read TGTGCCAGCAGTTTCCTTCAGGGGGGAAGCAATCAGCCCCAGCATTTT.

The chain joins TRBV6-5 to TRBJ2-1; 8 positions match TRBD2. This CDR3 is built from 14 residues. Germline CDR1 and CDR2: MNHEY and SVGAGI. J gave up 7 bases and V 5 bases, and 7 bases lay outside the gene matches. CDR3 nucleotides: TGTGCCAGCAGTACCGCCCGGGGGGGAAATGAGCAGTTCTTC. Translation gives CASSTARGGNEQFF.

This clone was detected once. The gene calls are TRBV5-4 and TRBJ2-7, with 8 bases aligning to TRBD1. The CDR3 is 15 residues long. Germline assignment: CDR1 SGHNT and CDR2 YYREEE (reference sequence). V trimming: 0 bases; J trimming: 4 bases; junction bases outside the gene matches: 6. This chain's CDR3 is CASSLEQGVGYEQYF. The CDR3 nucleotides are TGTGCCAGCAGCTTGGAACAGGGGGTAGGGTACGAGCAGTACTTC.